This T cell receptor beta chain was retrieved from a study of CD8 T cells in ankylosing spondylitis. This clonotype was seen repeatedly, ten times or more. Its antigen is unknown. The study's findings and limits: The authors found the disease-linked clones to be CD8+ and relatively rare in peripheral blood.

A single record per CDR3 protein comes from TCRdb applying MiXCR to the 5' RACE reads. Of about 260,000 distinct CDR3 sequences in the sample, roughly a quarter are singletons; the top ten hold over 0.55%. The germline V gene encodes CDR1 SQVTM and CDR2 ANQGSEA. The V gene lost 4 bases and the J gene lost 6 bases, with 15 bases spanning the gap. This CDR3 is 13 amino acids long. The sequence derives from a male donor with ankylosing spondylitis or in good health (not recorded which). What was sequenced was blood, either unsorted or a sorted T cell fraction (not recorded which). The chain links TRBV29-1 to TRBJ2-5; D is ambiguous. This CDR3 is CSVATPTVQTQYF. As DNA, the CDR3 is TGCAGCGTTGCGACCCCCACGGTACAGACCCAGTACTTC.